This T cell receptor (beta chain) came from a study of neurological immune-mediated disorders. The V and J ends lost 0 bases and 1 base respectively, with 13 bases between them. This CDR3 has 16 amino acids. CDR1 is SGHRS, CDR2 YFSETQ, per germline. Study-wide points: The study found no CDR3 amino acid sequences shared by expanded clones across subjects, suggesting private repertoires in all groups. In HTLV-1-associated myelopathy, TCR clonal expansion was greatest, and in multiple sclerosis it was least, below healthy controls. Among 34 multiple sclerosis patients, 18 had repertoires that phylogenetic grouping placed in one related-CDR3 cluster, a possible signature.

This clonotype was observed a few times. The antigen is undetermined. The cDNA was synthesized by means of template-switch 5'RACE, which was carried out with 10-nucleotide random UMIs. TCRdb processed the 5' RACE reads anew with MiXCR; each CDR3 protein has one entry. Of about 50,000 distinct CDR3 sequences listed, around 2% are singletons. The sample taken for sequencing was PBMCs. The clonotype originates from a woman aged 40 to 55 with multiple sclerosis. The chain carries TRBV5-1 and TRBJ1-1; D is possibly TRBD1 (5 bases). The CDR3, as DNA: TGCGCCAGCAGCTTGGTATCGGGCAGGGAGAACACTGAAGCTTTCTTT. As protein: CASSLVSGRENTEAFF.